One and the same sample provided the 25 T cell receptor beta chains below, sequenced in a study of T cell responses to AZD1222 COVID-19 vaccine. Clones were read by immunoSEQ multiplex PCR, and TCRdb kept only the in-frame ones, dropping some. The sample lists 56,000 or so clones, 88% seen once, with roughly 15% in the top ten. The sequencing here drew on peripheral blood, taken on day 0 of AZD1222 vaccination. Source of these receptors: an adult in good health.

The rearrangement uses TRBV19 and TRBJ1-4; D is unclear. The CDR3 has 14 residues. The V and J ends lost 5 bases and 0 bases respectively, with 7 bases between them. CDR1 is LNHDA, CDR2 SQIVND, per germline (reference sequence). The CDR3 reads CASSLRTTNEKLFF. The CDR3 region has the DNA TGTGCCAGTAGTCTCCGGACAACTAATGAAAAACTGTTTTTT. The full variable domain, its missing parts supplied by reference TRBV19 and TRBJ1-4, is DGGITQSPKYLFRKEGQNVTLSCEQNLNHDAMYWYRQDPGQGLRLIYYSQIVNDFQKGDIAEGYSVSREKKESFPLTVTSAQKNPTAFYLCASSLRTTNEKLFFGSGTQLSVL.

V usage is TRBV11-3 and J usage is TRBJ1-1, with D perhaps matching TRBD1 (5 bases). This CDR3 comprises 18 residues. Germline V gives CDR1 SGHNT, CDR2 YENEEA. Trimming took 0 bases from V and 1 from J, leaving 18 bases between them. The CDR3 loop is CASSLDKAGRLPNTEAFF. In DNA form, the CDR3 reads TGTGCCAGCAGCTTAGATAAGGCGGGACGCCTTCCGAACACTGAAGCTTTCTTT. Full variable domain (remainder filled in from reference TRBV11-3 and TRBJ1-1): EAGVVQSPRYKIIEKKQPVAFWCNPISGHNTLYWYLQNLGQGPELLIRYENEEAVDDSQLPKDRFSAERLKGVDSTLKIQPAELGDSAVYLCASSLDKAGRLPNTEAFFGQGTRLTVV.

The count of this clone is one. The V and J genes are TRBV12-3 or TRBV12-4 and TRBJ1-2; D unclear. This CDR3 has 13 residues. V was pared by 0 bases and J by 1 base, with 3 bases between. This CDR3 is CASSLAINYGYTF. The CDR3 DNA sequence: TGTGCCAGCAGTTTAGCCATTAACTATGGCTACACCTTC.

The rearrangement joins TRBV5-4 to TRBJ2-7, with TRBD2 matching over 11 bases. The trim removed 5 bases at V and 7 bases at J, leaving 11 bases unmatched. Looked up from germline, CDR1 is SGHNT and CDR2 is YYREEE (reference sequence). The CDR3 loop spans 15 amino acids. The CDR3 nucleotides read TGTGCCAGCAGACGACTAGCGGGAAAACATGATGAGCAGTACTTC. As protein: CASRRLAGKHDEQYF.

The chain recombines TRBV19 with TRBJ1-5; a weak D match, TRBD1 (5 bases). The V gene's germline CDR1 is LNHDA and CDR2 SQIVND (reference sequence). The CDR3 is made up of 14 amino acids. V was pared by 1 base and J by 5 bases, with 9 bases between. The CDR3 spells CASSIVMGDQPQHF. The DNA for the CDR3 is TGTGCCAGTAGTATAGTAATGGGGGATCAGCCCCAGCATTTT.

This rearrangement joins TRBV2 to TRBJ1-5; perhaps TRBD1 as D (6 bases). Per germline, CDR1 SNHLY and CDR2 FYNNEI. The CDR3 runs 16 residues. The V gene lost 4 bases and the J gene lost 4 bases, with 17 bases spanning the gap. The DNA of the CDR3 is TGTGCCAGCAGTGGCAGTGGGGGCATTCGGAATCAGCCCCAGCATTTT. It translates to CASSGSGGIRNQPQHF.

The gene calls are TRBV20-1 and TRBJ2-1; TRBD2 aligns across 7 bases. There are 15 residues in the CDR3. V dropped 3 bases and J dropped 3; count of bases not matched to a gene: 8. CDR1 is DFQATT and CDR2 is SNEGSKA in the germline V gene (reference sequence). CDR3 nucleotide sequence: TGCAGTGCTAGTGGCGGGAGAGCCTACTACAATGAGCAGTTCTTC. Translated, it gives CSASGGRAYYNEQFF.

V usage is TRBV11-1 and J usage is TRBJ1-6; tentative D call: TRBD1 (6 bases). CDR1 SGHAT and CDR2 FQDESV come from the germline V gene (reference sequence). This CDR3 has 14 residues. Trimming took off 5 bases at V and 10 bases at J, with 15 bases between the two ends. The CDR3 protein is CASSENQGRSPLHF. CDR3 DNA sequence: TGTGCCAGCAGCGAGAACCAGGGGCGGTCACCCCTCCACTTT.

The chain carries TRBV15 and TRBJ2-7; 7 positions agree with TRBD1. The CDR3 is 15 residues long. V lost 3 bases and J lost 0; bases outside the gene matches: 5. Germline V lookup: CDR1 LNHNV, CDR2 YYDKDF (reference sequence). The CDR3, as DNA: TGTGCCACCAGCAGTGGGACAGCCAGCTCCTACGAGCAGTACTTC. The encoded protein is CATSSGTASSYEQYF.

The chain recombines TRBV30 with TRBJ2-5; D not resolved. Between the trimmed V and J ends, which lost 0 bases and 7 bases, there was a span of 12 bases. The germline V gene has CDR1 GTSNPN and CDR2 SVGIG (reference sequence). The CDR3 has 13 residues. The CDR3 sequence: CAWSVQGYGTQYF. As DNA, the CDR3 is TGTGCCTGGAGTGTGCAAGGTTATGGGACCCAGTACTTC.

The V and J genes are TRBV7-9 and TRBJ1-1; TRBD1 aligns across 9 bases. Germline V CDR1 and CDR2: SEHNR, FQNEAQ (reference sequence). The V segment lost 1 base and the J segment 5 bases; nucleotides outside the gene matches: 5. The CDR3 runs 15 residues. CDR3: CASSLGHGQGTEAFF. Written as DNA, the CDR3 is TGTGCCAGCAGCTTAGGTCACGGACAGGGGACTGAAGCTTTCTTT. The full variable domain, in which reference TRBV7-9 and TRBJ1-1 provide the parts outside the CDR3, is DTGVSQNPRHKITKRGQNVTFRCDPISEHNRLYWYRQTLGQGPEFLTYFQNEAQLEKSRLLSDRFSAERPKGSFSTLEIQRTEQGDSAMYLCASSLGHGQGTEAFFGQGTRLTVV.

The rearrangement joins TRBV10-3 to TRBJ2-2; 9 nucleotides match TRBD2. Looked up from germline, CDR1 is ENHRY and CDR2 is SYGVKD. Losses at the gene ends were 2 bases for V and 7 bases for J; bases not matched to a gene: 5. The CDR3 sequence is 15 residues long. The CDR3: CAISEVLAGIGELFF. The CDR3 DNA reads as TGTGCCATCAGTGAGGTACTAGCGGGTATCGGGGAGCTGTTTTTT.

This CDR3 reads CASSPQVNYEQYF. The DNA of the CDR3 is TGTGCCAGCTCACCACAGGTGAACTACGAGCAGTACTTC. The chain recombines TRBV18 with TRBJ2-7, with D uncertain. CDR1 and CDR2 from the germline V gene are KGHSH and LQKENI. V was shortened by 1 base and J by 3 bases, with 7 bases between the two germline ends. CDR3 length equals 13 residues.

This chain uses TRBV6-5 with TRBJ2-1, with TRBD1 matching over 7 bases. Per the germline V gene, CDR1 is MNHEY and CDR2 is SVGAGI. CDR3 size: 14 residues. V was clipped by 5 bases and J by 5 bases; unmatched bases: 6. CDR3 sequence (DNA): TGTGCCAGCAGTCTACAGGGGATCAACAATGAGCAGTTCTTC. Encoded protein: CASSLQGINNEQFF.

The V call is TRBV29-1, the J call TRBJ1-2; no clear D. Germline V CDR1 and CDR2: SQVTM, ANQGSEA. V dropped 3 bases and J dropped 1 base, with 15 bases sitting between them. The CDR3 runs 15 residues. This chain's CDR3 is CSVEGGSPGNYGYTF. As DNA, the CDR3 is TGCAGCGTTGAGGGAGGGAGCCCCGGTAACTATGGCTACACCTTC.

V and J are TRBV7-6 and TRBJ1-4, with unresolved D. Germline V gives CDR1 SGHVS, CDR2 FNYEAQ. This CDR3 is 13 amino acids long. The germline V and J ends were trimmed by 0 bases and 8 bases, with 7 bases remaining between them. This CDR3 reads CASSLAPVEKLFF. CDR3 sequence (DNA): TGTGCCAGCAGCTTAGCTCCGGTGGAAAAACTGTTTTTT.

The V and J genes are TRBV29-1 and TRBJ1-1; TRBD1 aligns across 10 bases. The CDR3 totals 12 residues. Germline V lookup: CDR1 SQVTM, CDR2 ANQGSEA. The J segment lost 4 bases and the V segment lost 6 bases, leaving 2 bases of the junction unmatched. CDR3 amino acids: CSVRTGGTEAFF. CDR3 nucleotide sequence: TGCAGCGTGCGGACAGGGGGCACTGAAGCTTTCTTT.

This sequence joins TRBV6-5 and TRBJ2-5, with D perhaps given as TRBD1 or TRBD2 (6 bases each). Germline CDR1 is MNHEY and CDR2 is SVGAGI. The CDR3 spans 13 residues. Deletions cut 8 bases from V and 4 bases from J, with 14 bases between. The CDR3 loop is CASGQGGLETQYF. The CDR3 nucleotides read TGTGCCAGCGGCCAAGGGGGGTTAGAGACCCAGTACTTC.

The rearrangement uses TRBV6-5 and TRBJ1-1, with D perhaps matching TRBD1 (6 bases). Trimming left V 0 bases short and J 3 bases short, with 8 bases between. Per germline, CDR1 MNHEY and CDR2 SVGAGI. The CDR3 spans 14 residues. The chain's CDR3 is CASSYSNRDTEAFF. The CDR3 region has the DNA TGTGCCAGCAGTTACTCGAACAGGGACACTGAAGCTTTCTTT.

The chain recombines TRBV7-2 with TRBJ1-2; D is possibly TRBD1 (6 bases). Trimming left V 5 bases short and J 4 bases short, with 17 bases between. The CDR3 is 15 amino acids. The germline CDR1 and CDR2 sequences are SGHTA and FQGNSA. The CDR3 DNA follows: TGTGCCAGCAGCCCCTGGGGGGCACGGGGCTATGGCTACACCTTC. Amino acids: CASSPWGARGYGYTF.

The chain links TRBV5-8 to TRBJ2-3; 10 bases are a match to TRBD2. J was trimmed by 5 bases and V by 3 bases; bases with no gene match: 12. The length of the CDR3 is 17 residues. In germline, CDR1 is SGHTS, CDR2 YDEGEE. CDR3 sequence reads: CASSSTGISGRLDTQYF. CDR3 sequence (DNA): TGTGCCAGCAGCTCCACCGGGATTAGCGGGAGGTTAGATACGCAGTATTTT.

This clone was seen a few times. The chain couples TRBV18 to TRBJ1-3, with D hard to call. Trimming took 2 bases from V and 5 from J, leaving 10 bases between them. Germline CDR1 is KGHSH and CDR2 is LQKENI. There are 14 residues in the CDR3. CDR3 protein: CASSPTAQRNTIYF. The CDR3, as DNA: TGTGCCAGCTCACCAACGGCCCAGAGAAACACCATATATTTT.

V usage is TRBV5-8 and J usage is TRBJ2-2; TRBD2 aligns across 10 bases. The CDR3 runs 15 residues. V was clipped by 5 bases and J by 4 bases; unmatched bases: 5. Germline loops: CDR1 SGHTS, CDR2 YDEGEE. The CDR3 bases are TGTGCCAGCAGTTCGAGCGGGAGGGCCACCGGGGAGCTGTTTTTT. Residues: CASSSSGRATGELFF.

This rearrangement joins TRBV18 to TRBJ1-2; D is perhaps TRBD1 (5 bases). Germline CDR1 is KGHSH and CDR2 is LQKENI. The germline V and J ends were trimmed by 3 bases and 0 bases, with 11 bases remaining between them. The CDR3 length is 15 residues. This chain's CDR3 is CASSPGTEANYGYTF. The CDR3 DNA reads TGTGCCAGCTCACCCGGGACGGAAGCTAACTATGGCTACACCTTC.

This clone has only one observation. The chain joins TRBV19 to TRBJ1-4, with a weak D call TRBD1 (5 bases). This CDR3 region has 13 residues. Trimming removed 9 bases at V and 8 bases at J, with 16 bases between. Looked up from germline, CDR1 is LNHDA and CDR2 is SQIVND (reference sequence). The CDR3 is CASVQRGAEKLFF. The CDR3 bases are TGTGCCAGCGTCCAACGAGGGGCGGAAAAACTGTTTTTT.